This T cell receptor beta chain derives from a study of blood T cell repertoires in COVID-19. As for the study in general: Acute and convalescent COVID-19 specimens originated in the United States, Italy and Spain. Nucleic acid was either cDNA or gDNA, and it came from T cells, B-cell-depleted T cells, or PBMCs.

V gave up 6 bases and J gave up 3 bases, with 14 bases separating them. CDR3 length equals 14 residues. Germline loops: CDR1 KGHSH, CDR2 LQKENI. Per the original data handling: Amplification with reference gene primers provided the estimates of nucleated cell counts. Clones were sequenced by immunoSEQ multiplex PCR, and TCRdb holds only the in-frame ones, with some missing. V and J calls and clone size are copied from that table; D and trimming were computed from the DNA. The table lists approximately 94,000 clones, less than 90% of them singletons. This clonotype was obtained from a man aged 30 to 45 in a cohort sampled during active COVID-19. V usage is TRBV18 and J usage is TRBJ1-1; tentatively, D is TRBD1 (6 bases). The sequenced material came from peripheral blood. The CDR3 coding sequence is TGTGCCAGCTCCTTCGACAGGCAGGACACTGAAGCTTTCTTT. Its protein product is CASSFDRQDTEAFF.